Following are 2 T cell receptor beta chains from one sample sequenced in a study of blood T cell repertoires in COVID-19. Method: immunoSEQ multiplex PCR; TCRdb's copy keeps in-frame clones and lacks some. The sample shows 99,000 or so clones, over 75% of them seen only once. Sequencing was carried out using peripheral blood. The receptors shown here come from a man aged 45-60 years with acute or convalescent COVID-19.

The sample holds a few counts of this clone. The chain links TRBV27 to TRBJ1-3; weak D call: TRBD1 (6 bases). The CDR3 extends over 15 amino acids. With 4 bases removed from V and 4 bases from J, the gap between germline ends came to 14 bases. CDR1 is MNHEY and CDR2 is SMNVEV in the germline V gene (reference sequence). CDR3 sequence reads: CASSSRGGRGNTIYF. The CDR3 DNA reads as TGTGCCAGCAGTTCCCGAGGGGGACGAGGAAACACCATATATTTT.

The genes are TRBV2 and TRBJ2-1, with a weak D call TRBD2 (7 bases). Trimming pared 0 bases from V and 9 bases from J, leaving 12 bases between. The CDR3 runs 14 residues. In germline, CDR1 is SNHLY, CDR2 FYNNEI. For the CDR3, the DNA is TGTGCCAGCAGTGAAGCGGGGGGGCCATCTGAGCAGTTCTTC. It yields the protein CASSEAGGPSEQFF.